Here is one T cell receptor beta chain with its context. Its antigen is not known. This CDR3 contains 14 residues. V dropped 8 bases and J dropped 4; count of bases not matched to a gene: 4. Germline V gene data show CDR1 as MDHEN and CDR2 as SYDVKM. TCRdb's copy holds only in-frame clones and misses some; the assay was immunoSEQ multiplex PCR. The sample records more than 300,000 clones, around 88% being singletons. The entry originates in a study of Ad26.COV2.S vaccination and SARS-CoV-2 variants. Regarding the study as a whole: Assessments of TCR breadth and depth may have underestimated the total T cell responses.

The sample's treatment: 15 to 20 received Ad26.COV2.S at low or high dose, single or two shots; several received placebo; per-sample allocation not given. The investigators took samples on day 63 after the first vaccine or placebo injection. An Ad26 vector expressing Wuhan-strain SARS-CoV-2 spike constituted the vaccine. J is TRBJ2-3 and V is TRBV28; 12 nucleotides align to TRBD2. The material was peripheral blood, obtained in a trial of Ad26.COV2.S vaccine versus placebo. This sequence was found in a person between 18 and 65 years old who received the Ad26.COV2.S COVID-19 vaccine or a placebo. Written as DNA, the CDR3 is TGTGCCAGCGGACTAGCGGGGACCGCAGATACGCAGTATTTT. It yields the protein CASGLAGTADTQYF.